This TCR beta chain derives from a study of CD8 T cells in Susac syndrome. Germline values: CDR1 MNHNS, CDR2 SASEGT. CDR3 length: 16 residues. Trimming removed 5 bases from V and 6 bases from J; junction bases left unmatched: 8. It was with random hexamers that roughly 0.5 to 1 ug RNA was reverse transcribed. The amplification used immunoSEQ multiplex PCR on TCR beta CDR3; it spanned 54 Vbeta and 13 Jbeta. TCRdb processed the immunoSEQ multiplex PCR reads anew with MiXCR; each CDR3 protein has one entry. The table lists over 150,000 distinct CDR3 sequences, approximately 94% of them singletons. This chain links TRBV6-1 with TRBJ1-4; 11 positions agree with TRBD1. The clonotype originates from a human donor with multiple sclerosis. Sequencing input: CD4+ T cells from PBMCs. CDR3 region: CASSRTGGYVDEKLFF. Written as DNA, the CDR3 is TGTGCCAGCAGTCGGACAGGGGGCTACGTGGATGAAAAACTGTTTTTT.